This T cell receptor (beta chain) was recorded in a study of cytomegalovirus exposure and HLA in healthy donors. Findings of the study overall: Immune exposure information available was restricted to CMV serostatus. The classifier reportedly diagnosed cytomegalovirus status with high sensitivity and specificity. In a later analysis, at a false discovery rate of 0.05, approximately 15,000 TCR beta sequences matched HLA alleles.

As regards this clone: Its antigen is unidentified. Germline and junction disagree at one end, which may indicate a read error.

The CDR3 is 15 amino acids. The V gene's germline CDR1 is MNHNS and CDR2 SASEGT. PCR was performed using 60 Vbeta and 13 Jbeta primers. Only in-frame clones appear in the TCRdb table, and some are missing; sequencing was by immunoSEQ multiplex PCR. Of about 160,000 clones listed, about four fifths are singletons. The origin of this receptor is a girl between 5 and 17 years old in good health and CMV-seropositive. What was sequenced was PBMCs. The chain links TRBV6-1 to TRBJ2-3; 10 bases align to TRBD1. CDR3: CASSQADRGADTQYF. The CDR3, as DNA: TGTGCCAGCAGTCAAGCGGACAGGGGGGCAGATACGCAGTATTTT.